The next 20 T cell receptor beta chains were all read from a single sample in a study of OX40 agonist ivuxolimab in advanced cancers. Assay: immunoSEQ multiplex PCR; the TCRdb copy retains only in-frame clones and omits some. The table lists about 86,000 clones, 91% of them singletons, with more than 8.5% in the top ten. The material sequenced was CD4+ or CD8+ T cells sorted from blood, taken in a trial of the OX40 agonist ivuxolimab. These receptor sequences come from an adult with an advanced solid tumor such as melanoma, head and neck, liver or kidney cancer.

The CDR3 protein is CASSPSPGGKGTEAFF. CDR3 coding DNA: TGTGCCAGCAGCCCGTCCCCCGGGGGAAAAGGGACTGAAGCTTTCTTT. The rearrangement links TRBV11-3 to TRBJ1-1; perhaps TRBD1 as D (5 bases). V dropped 5 bases and J dropped 5 bases, with 21 bases sitting between them. This CDR3 is 16 amino acids long. From germline, CDR1 is SGHNT and CDR2 YENEEA. Full variable domain (outside the CDR3, taken from reference TRBV11-3 and TRBJ1-1): EAGVVQSPRYKIIEKKQPVAFWCNPISGHNTLYWYLQNLGQGPELLIRYENEEAVDDSQLPKDRFSAERLKGVDSTLKIQPAELGDSAVYLCASSPSPGGKGTEAFFGQGTRLTVV.

The chain uses TRBV19 and TRBJ2-5; 9 positions match TRBD1. TRBJ2-7 explains the end of the DNA better; the J call may be wrong. The CDR3 covers 15 residues. Germline lookup yields CDR1 LNHDA and CDR2 SQIVND (reference sequence). CDR3 sequence (DNA): TGTGCCAGTAGACGGACAGGGGTTTTAATCGACGAGCAGTACTTC. Translated, it gives CASRRTGVLIDEQYF.

V is TRBV4-2 and J is TRBJ2-1, with 7 nucleotides matching TRBD2. After removal of 1 base from V and 7 bases from J, the junction contained 13 bases not matched to a gene. Germline CDR1 and CDR2: LGHNA and YNFKEQ. The CDR3 is 17 residues long. The chain's CDR3 is CASSQGLLAGAGNEQFF. CDR3 nucleotide sequence: TGTGCCAGCAGCCAAGGATTACTCGCGGGAGCCGGGAATGAGCAGTTCTTC.

The V call is TRBV9, the J call TRBJ2-3; 10 bases line up with TRBD2. Unmatched junction bases numbered 11, after V lost 4 bases and J lost 6 bases. CDR3 size: 16 residues. Germline V gene sequence: CDR1 SGDLS, CDR2 YYNGEE. CDR3 nucleotides: TGTGCCAGCAGCAAATCGGGACTAGCGACAACCGATACGCAGTATTTT. Its protein product is CASSKSGLATTDTQYF.

The genes are TRBV27 and TRBJ1-1; D unresolved. The CDR3 runs to 12 residues. Trimming pared 3 bases from V and 8 bases from J, leaving 10 bases between. CDR1 is MNHEY and CDR2 is SMNVEV in the germline V gene (reference sequence). This chain's CDR3 is CASSLLGREAFF. CDR3 bases: TGTGCCAGCAGTTTGCTCGGCAGGGAAGCTTTCTTT.

The chain is built from TRBV27 and TRBJ2-7; D is unclear. Germline values: CDR1 MNHEY, CDR2 SMNVEV (reference sequence). CDR3 length: 13 residues. The V end was cut by 5 bases, the J end by 1 base, with 9 bases between. CDR3 DNA sequence: TGTGCCAGCAGTCCTGGTAGGTCCTACGAGCAGTACTTC. Translated: CASSPGRSYEQYF.

The chain joins TRBV6-6 to TRBJ2-7, with 7 nucleotides matching TRBD1. There are 12 residues in the CDR3. CDR1 is MNHNY and CDR2 is SVGAGI in the germline V gene (reference sequence). V lost 7 bases, J lost 6 bases, and 6 bases stayed unmatched. The CDR3 DNA reads TGTGCCAGCACCGAGGGGGCTGGCGAGCAGTACTTC. Translation: CASTEGAGEQYF.

The V call is TRBV7-9, the J call TRBJ2-1; D is unresolved. CDR1 is SEHNR and CDR2 is FQNEAQ in the germline V gene (reference sequence). The ends were cut back, 6 bases at V and 7 bases at J, with 13 bases in the middle. The CDR3 sequence is 13 residues long. CDR3 region: CASSTTLGNEQFF. CDR3 bases: TGTGCCAGCAGTACAACGTTGGGAAATGAGCAGTTCTTC.

V is TRBV29-1 and J is TRBJ2-7; 10 bases line up with TRBD2. Per the germline V gene, CDR1 is SQVTM and CDR2 is ANQGSEA. V shed 6 bases and J 4 bases; nucleotides not matched to a gene: 9. The CDR3 is 14 amino acids. Here the CDR3 DNA reads TGCAGCGTGGGCGGTCTAGCGGGAGTGTACGAGCAGTACTTC. It specifies CSVGGLAGVYEQYF.

The V call is TRBV5-1, the J call TRBJ2-7; possible D gene TRBD2, 5 bases. V was pared by 5 bases and J by 1 base, with 7 bases between. Germline V gene sequence: CDR1 SGHRS, CDR2 YFSETQ. This CDR3 is 12 amino acids long. The CDR3 is CASRSGSYEQYF. The CDR3 DNA reads TGCGCCAGCAGAAGCGGATCCTACGAGCAGTACTTC.

The chain recombines TRBV2 with TRBJ2-6; the D is unclear. This CDR3 has 12 amino acids. The V end lost 8 bases, the J end lost 4 bases, and 6 bases lay between the germline ends. Looked up from germline, CDR1 is SNHLY and CDR2 is FYNNEI. CDR3 sequence (DNA): TGTGCCAGCTTCCTCGGGGCCAACGTCCTGACTTTC. Amino acids: CASFLGANVLTF.

The chain couples TRBV4-1 to TRBJ2-1; 14 bases match TRBD2. CDR3 length: 15 amino acids. After removal of 1 base from V and 10 bases from J, the junction contained 3 bases not matched to a gene. CDR1 is MGHRA and CDR2 is YSYEKL in the germline V gene. CDR3 loop: CASSQGLAGGREQFF. CDR3 sequence (DNA): TGCGCCAGCAGCCAAGGACTAGCGGGAGGGAGGGAGCAGTTCTTC.

The genes are TRBV6-6 and TRBJ1-2; 8 bases map to TRBD1. The germline V gene encodes CDR1 MNHNY and CDR2 SVGAGI (reference sequence). The CDR3 consists of 15 residues. The ends lost 0 bases at V and 7 bases at J; junction bases unmatched: 7. The CDR3 DNA is TGTGCCAGCAGTTACTCGAGGCAGGGGGCGGGTGGCTACACCTTC. Protein sequence: CASSYSRQGAGGYTF.

V is TRBV7-9 and J is TRBJ1-2, with unresolved D. Trimming removed 1 base from V and 5 bases from J, with 11 bases in between. The CDR3 runs to 14 residues. Germline V gives CDR1 SEHNR, CDR2 FQNEAQ (reference sequence). The CDR3 nucleotides read TGTGCCAGCAGCTTAGGCGGGGTCCCGTATGGCTACACCTTC. Amino acids: CASSLGGVPYGYTF.

This clone was observed a single time. The chain uses TRBV11-2 and TRBJ2-1, with D perhaps matching TRBD2 (5 bases). Per germline, CDR1 SGHAT and CDR2 FQNNGV. The germline V and J ends were trimmed by 3 bases and 8 bases, with 8 bases remaining between them. The CDR3 has 12 amino acids. CDR3 sequence reads: CASSFERDEQFF. DNA of the CDR3: TGTGCCAGCAGCTTTGAGAGGGATGAGCAGTTCTTC.

The J gene is TRBJ1-1, the V gene TRBV28; TRBD1 agrees at 7 bases. Unmatched junction bases numbered 9, after V lost 5 bases and J lost 6 bases. This CDR3 has 14 residues. The V gene's germline CDR1 is MDHEN and CDR2 SYDVKM. The CDR3 here is CASSSRQGDAEAFF. CDR3 nucleotides: TGTGCCAGCAGTAGTCGGCAGGGGGACGCTGAAGCTTTCTTT.

This sequence joins TRBV29-1 and TRBJ2-7, with D tentatively TRBD1 (6 bases). Germline V lookup: CDR1 SQVTM, CDR2 ANQGSEA. V lost 3 bases to trimming and J lost 2 bases, with 11 bases between them. This CDR3 has 13 residues. CDR3 nucleotide sequence: TGCAGCGTTGATGAGGGGGAAACCTACGAGCAGTACTTC. It specifies CSVDEGETYEQYF.

This clone has just one count. The chain recombines TRBV28 with TRBJ1-1, with D unclear. The germline CDR1 and CDR2 sequences are MDHEN and SYDVKM. The CDR3 runs to 12 residues. V was trimmed by 10 bases and J by 0 bases, leaving 9 bases between them. DNA of the CDR3: TGTGCCACCCGGGTCATGAACACTGAAGCTTTCTTT. Translating it yields CATRVMNTEAFF.

This clone came up a few times. The genes are TRBV2 and TRBJ1-1; no clear D gene. CDR3 length equals 13 residues. Germline-derived CDR1 and CDR2 are SNHLY and FYNNEI. With 2 bases removed from V and 11 bases from J, the gap between germline ends came to 15 bases. The CDR3 here is CASSESEGFGAFF. In DNA form, the CDR3 reads TGTGCCAGCAGTGAATCTGAAGGGTTTGGGGCTTTCTTT. Full variable domain (remainder filled in from reference TRBV2 and TRBJ1-1): EPEVTQTPSHQVTQMGQEVILRCVPISNHLYFYWYRQILGQKVEFLVSFYNNEISEKSEIFDDQFSVERPDGSNFTLKIRSTKLEDSAMYFCASSESEGFGAFFGQGTRLTVV.

The chain recombines TRBV29-1 with TRBJ2-3; TRBD1 aligns across 10 bases. The V gene end was trimmed by 4 bases and the J gene end by 2 bases; junction bases not matched to a gene: 9. Germline V gene data show CDR1 as SQVTM and CDR2 as ANQGSEA. There are 16 residues in the CDR3. CDR3 nucleotide sequence: TGCAGCGTTGGAGGGACAGGGGACAGAATCACAGATACGCAGTATTTT. This translates into CSVGGTGDRITDTQYF.